Presented here are 24 T cell receptor beta chains from one specimen sequenced in a study of glioma-infiltrating T cells. Amplification of TCR alpha and beta CDR3 regions from RNA used iRepertoire nested multiplex PCR. TCRdb used MiXCR to reprocess the multiplex PCR reads, holding one entry per CDR3 protein. In the table there are more than 300,000 distinct CDR3 sequences, approximately 42% of which are singletons. What was sequenced was glioma tissue, nonneoplastic brain tissue, or PBMCs (not recorded which). These receptors were collected from a human donor with low-grade glioma or glioblastoma, undergoing nonglioma brain surgery, or in good health (not recorded which).

Concerning this clonotype itself: One junction end does not reproduce the germline sequence, and a read error may be involved. J is TRBJ2-1 and V is TRBV4-1; D remains unclear. CDR1 MGHRA and CDR2 YSYEKL come from the germline V gene. This CDR3 comprises 15 residues. CDR3 nucleotide sequence: TGCGCCAGCAGCCAAGATCTCTTAGAAGAGGATGACCAGTTCTTC. Its protein is CASSQDLLEEDDQFF.

A note on this clonotype: One end of the junction varies from germline; a read error may be responsible. This chain uses TRBV14 with TRBJ2-3, with 7 bases matching TRBD2. The CDR3 is made up of 15 amino acids. From germline, CDR1 is SGHDN and CDR2 FVKESK. CDR3 in DNA: TGTGCCCGCAGCCAAGAGGGACTATACCCAGATACGCAGTATTTT. Translated, it gives CARSQEGLYPDTQYF. Filled out from reference TRBV14 and TRBJ2-3, the complete variable domain reads EAGVTQFPSHSVIEKGQTVTLRCDPISGHDNLYWYRRVMGKEIKFLLHFVKESKQDESGMPNNRFLAERTGGTYSTLKVQPAELEDSGVYFCARSQEGLYPDTQYFGPGTRLTVL.

The J gene is TRBJ1-5, the V gene TRBV12-3 or TRBV12-4; tentatively, D is TRBD1 (6 bases). The CDR3 has 15 residues. Trimming took 11 bases from V and 5 from J, leaving 22 bases between them. The CDR3 region has the DNA TGTGCCCGCCCCCACGGAGGGGGGGATCATCAGCCCCAGCATTTT. Translating it yields CARPHGGGDHQPQHF.

This sequence joins TRBV12-3 or TRBV12-4 and TRBJ2-3; D is perhaps TRBD1 or TRBD2 (5 bases each). V was shortened by 3 bases and J by 3 bases, with 13 bases between the two germline ends. CDR3 length: 15 amino acids. CDR3 in amino acids: CASSLRQGATDTQYF. As DNA, the CDR3 is TGTGCCAGCAGTTTGCGGCAGGGAGCGACAGATACGCAGTATTTT.

This clonotype was seen a few times. The rearrangement links TRBV7-6 to TRBJ2-1; 10 bases align to TRBD2. The CDR3 contains 17 residues. Looked up from germline, CDR1 is SGHVS and CDR2 is FNYEAQ. V gave up 2 bases and J gave up 8 bases; unmatched junction bases: 12. Here the CDR3 reads CASSLNGGLAGVDEQFF. The CDR3, as DNA: TGTGCCAGCAGCTTAAACGGAGGGCTAGCGGGAGTTGATGAGCAGTTCTTC.

At least ten counts were recorded for this clonotype. The gene calls are TRBV7-8 and TRBJ2-2, with D maybe TRBD1 (5 bases). This CDR3 has 14 residues. V was pared by 1 base and J by 5 bases, with 8 bases between. Germline values: CDR1 SGHVS, CDR2 FQNEAQ. CDR3 sequence reads: CASSLGRVTGELFF. The CDR3, as DNA: TGTGCCAGCAGCTTAGGCAGGGTTACCGGGGAGCTGTTTTTT.

This clonotype was seen repeatedly, ten times or more. V gene TRBV6-1 combines with J gene TRBJ2-2, with a possible D match to TRBD2 (6 bases). The CDR3 totals 14 residues. V dropped 5 bases and J dropped 5 bases, with 12 bases sitting between them. CDR1 is MNHNS and CDR2 is SASEGT in the germline V gene. This CDR3 is CASSLRRGTGELFF. CDR3 nucleotide sequence: TGTGCCAGCAGTCTGAGGAGGGGTACCGGGGAGCTGTTTTTT.

This clonotype was seen many times. The genes are TRBV20-1 and TRBJ2-3; 11 bases map to TRBD1. The germline V gene encodes CDR1 DFQATT and CDR2 SNEGSKA (reference sequence). This CDR3 contains 14 residues. Unmatched junction bases numbered 8, after V lost 6 bases and J lost 6 bases. CDR3 sequence reads: CSAQTDRGLDTQYF. The CDR3 DNA is TGCAGTGCGCAAACGGACAGGGGGCTTGATACGCAGTATTTT.

The chain employs TRBV20-1 and TRBJ2-1; TRBD1 agrees at 7 bases. Germline CDR1 is DFQATT and CDR2 is SNEGSKA (reference sequence). This CDR3 contains 15 residues. Trimming at V came to 0 bases and at J to 3 bases, leaving 5 bases not matched to a gene. The CDR3 sequence is CSAREPQGDYNEQFF. The CDR3 nucleotides read TGCAGTGCTAGAGAACCCCAGGGGGACTACAATGAGCAGTTCTTC.

V usage is TRBV20-1 and J usage is TRBJ2-5, with 7 bases aligning to TRBD2. Germline trimming cut 5 bases from V and 2 bases from J; bases unmatched to any gene: 5. The CDR3 runs 13 residues. The germline gives CDR1 DFQATT, CDR2 SNEGSKA (reference sequence). In nucleotides, the CDR3 is TGCAGTGCTCAAAGCGGGGTACAAGAGACCCAGTACTTC. This sequence encodes CSAQSGVQETQYF.

The genes are TRBV29-1 and TRBJ1-4, with D tentatively TRBD1 (5 bases). The CDR3 is 14 amino acids. CDR1 is SQVTM and CDR2 is ANQGSEA in the germline V gene. V was pared by 5 bases and J by 0 bases, with 10 bases between. The DNA of the CDR3 is TGCAGCGTTCTGGACATAGCAACTAATGAAAAACTGTTTTTT. It specifies CSVLDIATNEKLFF. Complete variable domain (other parts from reference TRBV29-1 and TRBJ1-4): SAVISQKPSRDICQRGTSLTIQCQVDSQVTMMFWYRQQPGQSLTLIATANQGSEATYESGFVIDKFPISRPNLTFSTLTVSNMSPEDSSIYLCSVLDIATNEKLFFGSGTQLSVL.

Concerning this clonotype itself: A much larger clone lies one base from this, so it may be a read error. The chain couples TRBV20-1 to TRBJ1-5, with 7 bases aligning to TRBD1. Per germline, CDR1 DFQATT and CDR2 SNEGSKA (reference sequence). The CDR3 length is 14 residues. The CDR3 sequence is CSASDRVFNQPKHF. As DNA, the CDR3 is TGCAGTGCCTCAGACAGGGTGTTTAATCAGCCCAAGCATTTT.

This clonotype was observed a few times. The chain is built from TRBV19 and TRBJ1-2; D is unclear. The CDR3 length is 13 residues. Germline V CDR1 and CDR2: LNHDA, SQIVND (reference sequence). V was pared by 3 bases and J by 4 bases, with 9 bases between. The DNA of the CDR3 is TGTGCCAGTAGTATCAAAGGGAGCTATGGCTACACCTTC. Amino acids: CASSIKGSYGYTF.

This clonotype has ten or more counts. V usage is TRBV6-1 and J usage is TRBJ2-1, with 11 bases fitting TRBD2. The CDR3 spans 16 residues. CDR1 MNHNS and CDR2 SASEGT come from the germline V gene. V was pared by 6 bases and J by 2 bases, with 6 bases of the junction left unmatched. The CDR3 reads CASSPSLAGAYNEQFF. CDR3 bases: TGTGCCAGCAGCCCCTCACTAGCGGGAGCCTACAATGAGCAGTTCTTC.

V usage is TRBV4-1 and J usage is TRBJ2-7, with 13 nucleotides matching TRBD2. The CDR3 has 16 residues. Germline V lookup: CDR1 MGHRA, CDR2 YSYEKL. Unmatched junction bases numbered 8, after V lost 2 bases and J lost 7 bases. The CDR3 loop is CASSQSQGLAGLEQYF. The CDR3 DNA is TGCGCCAGCAGCCAATCCCAGGGACTAGCGGGACTAGAGCAGTACTTC.

Notes on this clonotype: This could be a read error, since a much larger clone is one nucleotide away. V and J are TRBV28 and TRBJ1-5, with D uncertain. The CDR3 totals 15 residues. V lost 5 bases to trimming and J lost 1 base, with 12 bases between them. Germline V gives CDR1 MDHEN, CDR2 SYDVKM. The CDR3 loop reads CASSLPKRSNQPQHF. In DNA form, the CDR3 reads TGTGCCAGCAGTCTACCCAAGCGAAGCAATCAGCCCCAGCATTTT. Filled out from reference TRBV28 and TRBJ1-5, the complete variable domain reads DVKVTQSSRYLVKRTGEKVFLECVQDMDHENMFWYRQDPGLGLRLIYFSYDVKMKEKGDIPEGYSVSREKKERFSLILESASTNQTSMYLCASSLPKRSNQPQHFGDGTRLSIL.

This clonotype appeared a single time. The CDR3 ends on some other residue instead of the conserved phenylalanine or tryptophan, so this is likely a read error. V gene TRBV20-1 combines with J gene TRBJ1-2; TRBD1 matches 8 bases. The CDR3 extends over 15 amino acids. Per germline, CDR1 DFQATT and CDR2 SNEGSKA (reference sequence). V lost 5 bases to trimming and J lost 0 bases; unmatched junction nucleotides: 8. CDR3 residues: CSARHDRGANYGYTI. CDR3 nucleotide sequence: TGCAGTGCTCGCCACGACAGGGGTGCTAACTATGGCTACACCATC.

The gene calls are TRBV4-2 and TRBJ1-5, with TRBD1 identical over 7 bases. The CDR3 has 18 residues. Germline V lookup: CDR1 LGHNA, CDR2 YNFKEQ. V lost 6 bases to trimming and J lost 0 bases; unmatched junction nucleotides: 14. CDR3 sequence: CASSAPENRGYSNQPQHF. The CDR3, as DNA: TGTGCCAGCAGTGCCCCGGAGAACAGGGGCTATAGCAATCAGCCCCAGCATTTT.

This clonotype was counted between two and nine times. J is TRBJ2-7 and V is TRBV20-1; TRBD1 agrees at 9 bases. Germline CDR1 DFQATT, CDR2 SNEGSKA (reference sequence). The trim removed 6 bases at V and 5 bases at J, leaving 5 bases unmatched. The CDR3 consists of 12 residues. The CDR3, as DNA: TGCAGTGCCGGGACAGGGAGCCACGAGCAGTACTTC. Protein sequence: CSAGTGSHEQYF.

This clonotype turned up a few times. At one boundary the junction diverges from the germline segment, which might be a read error. The chain has TRBV7-2 and TRBJ1-1; D unresolved. Germline V gene data show CDR1 as SGHTA and CDR2 as FQGNSA. There are 13 residues in the CDR3. The CDR3, as DNA: TGTGCCAGCAGCCCAACGCGCCCCACTGAGGCTTTCTTT. This sequence encodes CASSPTRPTEAFF.

The gene calls are TRBV27 and TRBJ2-7; D might be TRBD1 or TRBD2, each matching 6 bases. This CDR3 has 16 amino acids. The V end lost 7 bases, the J end lost 1 base, and 20 bases lay between the germline ends. The germline V gene encodes CDR1 MNHEY and CDR2 SMNVEV (reference sequence). CDR3 loop: CASNKVGGQRSYEQYF. The CDR3 nucleotides are TGTGCCAGCAATAAGGTGGGGGGCCAGAGATCCTACGAGCAGTACTTC.

The V call is TRBV6-1, the J call TRBJ2-3; 7 bases are a match to TRBD1. This CDR3 region has 14 residues. CDR1 and CDR2 from the germline V gene are MNHNS and SASEGT. Germline trimming cut 5 bases from V and 8 bases from J; bases unmatched to any gene: 10. The CDR3, as DNA: TGTGCCAGCAGTAGACAGGGAGAGGCAGTTACGCAGTATTTT. It yields the protein CASSRQGEAVTQYF.

As to this clonotype: A much bigger clone sits one base away, suggesting this may be a read error. CDR3 sequence (DNA): TGTGCCGGCAGTCCCATCGTGAGGGAGCAGTTCTTC. It encodes CAGSPIVREQFF. The chain carries TRBV28 and TRBJ2-3; the D is unclear. Judging by the DNA end, TRBJ2-1 fits better; the J call may be wrong. The CDR3 length is 12 residues. In germline, CDR1 is MDHEN, CDR2 SYDVKM.

This clonotype was detected a few times. This rearrangement joins TRBV27 to TRBJ1-4; 9 nucleotides line up with TRBD1. J gave up 8 bases and V 3 bases, and 4 bases lay outside the gene matches. CDR3 length: 14 amino acids. Germline CDR1 reads MNHEY; CDR2 reads SMNVEV (reference sequence). The CDR3 is CASSFQGTGEKLFF. For the CDR3, the DNA is TGTGCCAGCAGTTTCCAAGGGACAGGGGAAAAACTGTTTTTT. The entire variable domain, with the rest obtained from reference TRBV27 and TRBJ1-4, is as follows: EAQVTQNPRYLITVTGKKLTVTCSQNMNHEYMSWYRQDPGLGLRQIYYSMNVEVTDKGDVPEGYKVSRKEKRNFPLILESPSPNQTSLYFCASSFQGTGEKLFFGSGTQLSVL.